This T cell receptor (beta chain) was identified during a study of blood T cell repertoires in COVID-19. There are 12 residues in the CDR3. Germline V gene data show CDR1 as SGHTA and CDR2 as FQGNSA. V lost 1 base, J lost 5 bases, and 5 bases lay in between. Sequencing used immunoSEQ multiplex PCR; TCRdb keeps in-frame clones, though not all of them. The sample has around 200,000 clones; around 88% are singletons. This clonotype was obtained from a woman in her twenties or thirties who had been exposed to COVID-19. Sequencing input: PBMCs or T cells enriched from blood (not recorded which). This sequence joins TRBV7-2 and TRBJ1-2; D not resolved. The DNA of the CDR3 is TGTGCCAGCAGCTTAGGAGTTTATGGCTACACCTTC. It is translated as CASSLGVYGYTF.